The rows below give T cell receptor beta chains drawn from one sample of a study of Graves' ophthalmopathy and Graves' hyperthyroidism. A single record per CDR3 protein comes from TCRdb applying MiXCR to the multiplex PCR reads. The repertoire holds hundreds of thousands of distinct CDR3 sequences, about a fifth seen once, with about 6.6% in the top ten. The sequencing input was peripheral blood. These receptor sequences come from a young woman with stable Graves' hyperthyroidism. Some clones in this sample may be carry-over from other donors' samples. Each CDR3 is given without its conserved first and last residue. Expanded clones are given a class, and other clones once, few, many or no size at all.

v_gene: TRBV3-1; abundance: many; j_gene: TRBJ1-1; len: 11; CDR3aa: ASSHQSVTEAF
v_gene: TRBV28; abundance: many; j_gene: TRBJ1-1; len: 13; CDR3aa: ASSFRGVVNTEAF
v_gene: TRBV6-1; abundance: NA; j_gene: TRBJ1-1; len: 11; CDR3aa: ASSAYSDTEAF
v_gene: TRBV7-3; abundance: many; j_gene: TRBJ1-2; len: 12; CDR3aa: ASSPTGREYGYT
v_gene: TRBV20-1; abundance: NA; j_gene: TRBJ2-7; len: 15; CDR3aa: SASFTGLVLGVYEQY
v_gene: TRBV27; abundance: many; j_gene: TRBJ1-3; len: 12; CDR3aa: ASSSRGFGNTIY
v_gene: TRBV12-3/TRBV12-4; abundance: NA; j_gene: TRBJ1-2; len: 12; CDR3aa: ASSALTGPVGYT
v_gene: TRBV6-5; abundance: many; j_gene: TRBJ1-1; len: 12; CDR3aa: ASSYRDRVEHAF
v_gene: TRBV6-5; abundance: many; j_gene: TRBJ1-1; len: 12; CDR3aa: ASTTGAPNTEAF
v_gene: TRBV12-3/TRBV12-4; abundance: NA; j_gene: TRBJ1-5; len: 12; CDR3aa: ASNREESNQPQH
v_gene: TRBV7-9; abundance: many; j_gene: TRBJ2-5; len: 14; CDR3aa: ASSLPGQGAGETQY
v_gene: TRBV2; abundance: once; j_gene: TRBJ1-2; len: 13; CDR3aa: ASSELTGRNYSFT
v_gene: TRBV20-1; abundance: many; j_gene: TRBJ1-1; len: 14; CDR3aa: SARVRSAILNTEAF
v_gene: TRBV2; abundance: many; j_gene: TRBJ1-5; len: 14; CDR3aa: ASSEGAGIGFDPQH
v_gene: TRBV28; abundance: NA; j_gene: TRBJ2-7; len: 12; CDR3aa: ASSFDQSSYEQY
v_gene: TRBV12-3/TRBV12-4; abundance: many; j_gene: TRBJ1-3; len: 14; CDR3aa: ASILSGTVSGNTIY
v_gene: TRBV12-3/TRBV12-4; abundance: many; j_gene: TRBJ1-5; len: 14; CDR3aa: ASSVAGRKSNQPQH
v_gene: TRBV6-1; abundance: NA; j_gene: TRBJ1-1; len: 13; CDR3aa: ASSEAGGRVTEAC
v_gene: TRBV28; abundance: NA; j_gene: TRBJ2-5; len: 12; CDR3aa: ASTHRQGAGTQY
v_gene: TRBV28; abundance: many; j_gene: TRBJ2-2; len: 14; CDR3aa: ASSLWSSGSTGELF
v_gene: TRBV11-1; abundance: many; j_gene: TRBJ1-3; len: 14; CDR3aa: ASSSTGGRGQNTIY
v_gene: TRBV12-3/TRBV12-4; abundance: NA; j_gene: TRBJ1-2; len: 11; CDR3aa: ASSLAPGTEPN
v_gene: TRBV12-3/TRBV12-4; abundance: many; j_gene: TRBJ1-1; len: 12; CDR3aa: ASSLANRKVEAF